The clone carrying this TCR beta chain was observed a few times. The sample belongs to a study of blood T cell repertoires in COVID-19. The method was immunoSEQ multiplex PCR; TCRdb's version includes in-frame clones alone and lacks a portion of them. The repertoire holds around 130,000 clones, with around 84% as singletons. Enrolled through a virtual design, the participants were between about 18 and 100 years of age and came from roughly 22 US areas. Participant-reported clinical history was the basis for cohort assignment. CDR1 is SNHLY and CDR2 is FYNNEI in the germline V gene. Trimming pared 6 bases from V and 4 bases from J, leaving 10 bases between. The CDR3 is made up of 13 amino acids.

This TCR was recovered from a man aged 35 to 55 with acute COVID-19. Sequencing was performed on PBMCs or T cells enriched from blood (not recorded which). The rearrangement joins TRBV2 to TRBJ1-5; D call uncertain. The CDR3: CASRYEANQPQHF. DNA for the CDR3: TGTGCCAGCAGGTACGAAGCAAATCAGCCCCAGCATTTT.